Reported below is one T cell receptor (beta chain). Only one count was recorded for this clone. Its cognate antigen has yet to be identified. The input lacks base qualities; no much larger clone sits a single base away. These data belong to a study of OX40 agonist ivuxolimab in advanced cancers. Turning to the overall study: Ivuxolimab was an agonistic, fully human IgG2 monoclonal antibody directed against OX40 (CD134), a costimulatory receptor. In the dose-escalation cohort, 75% to 85% of patients were male, and the mean age was roughly 56 years with a range of about 20 to 79. The paper describes the monotherapy dose-escalation part (N ≈ 51 patients) of the phase I trial of ivuxolimab. Partial responses were achieved by three dose-escalation patients, of whom one had hepatocellular carcinoma and two had cutaneous melanoma. Peripheral TCRbeta sequencing aimed to test whether ivuxolimab altered TCR sequence diversity and caused clonal T-cell expansion. Of the roughly 53 patients in dose escalation, about 20 had hepatocellular carcinoma, some 15 had melanoma, 9 had renal cell carcinoma and 9 had head and neck cancer. Patients were allowed to have had prior anti-PD-1, anti-PD-L1 or anti-CTLA-4 therapy, and approximately 41% of the dose-escalation patients had previously received checkpoint inhibitors. Intravenous ivuxolimab was administered to patients every 2 weeks at six dose levels: 0.01, 0.1, 0.3, 1.5, 3 and 10 mg/kg. The research as a whole found: In partial responders in the 0.1-3.0 mg/kg groups, normalized peripheral clonal expansion was found to be among the lowest, especially among CD8+ T cells. At doses of 0.1 to 3.0 mg/kg, clonal expansion of both CD4+ and CD8+ blood T cells was observed from baseline to week 6. After ivuxolimab, CD8+ T cells had more expanded clones than CD4+ T cells on average. Low levels of normalized T-cell clonal expansion were also seen in some patients who did not respond. Which antigens the clonally expanded peripheral T cells were specific for was not determined.

Genomic DNA was isolated from the sorted cells so that the TCRbeta CDR3 region could be sequenced. TCRbeta CDR3 regions were sequenced using the immunoSEQ Assay. The table was pulled from immuneACCESS by TCRdb, which kept in-frame rearrangements only. Such tables lose some clones; where checked, under half of the loss comes from unresolved V genes, and the rest has no known cause. Here the sample has some 70,000 clones; 70% to 90% occur a single time. Clones ranked in the top ten supply around 8% of the sample. Patients with a history of autoimmune disease or receiving systemic immunosuppression were excluded from the trial. Peripheral blood for TCR sequencing was collected from all dose cohorts at baseline, on cycle 4 day 1, and on cycle 7 day 1. The samples were taken from a phase I, first-in-human, multicenter, open-label dose-escalation trial of ivuxolimab. Adults with locally advanced or metastatic melanoma, renal cell carcinoma, hepatocellular carcinoma or head and neck squamous cell carcinoma were enrolled in the trial. Before TCR sequencing, CD4+ T cells and CD8+ T cells from peripheral blood were sorted into separate populations.

There are 15 amino acids in the CDR3, from cysteine to phenylalanine inclusive. Kept here is only the CDR3 DNA, which spans 45 bases and is read in frame from base 1. Germline trimming amounts to 1 base on V and 3 bases on J, with 4 as the count of junction bases outside the gene matches. CDR1 and CDR2, per the germline V gene (reference sequence), are GTSNPN and SVGIG. The TCR originated in an adult with an advanced solid tumor such as melanoma, head and neck, liver or kidney cancer. The chain employs TRBV30 and TRBJ2-1, and TRBD2 aligns with 9 junction nucleotides. The sequencing here drew on CD4+ or CD8+ T cells sorted from blood, taken in a trial of the OX40 agonist ivuxolimab. In nucleotide form, the sequence is TGTGCCTGGAGTGGGACTAGCGCTGGCTACAATGAGCAGTTCTTC. This yields the protein CAWSGTSAGYNEQFF. The reference TRBV30 and TRBJ2-1 proteins fill in what lies around the CDR3, so the full variable domain reads SQTIHQWPATLVQPVGSPLSLECTVEGTSNPNLYWYRQAAGRGLQLLFYSVGIGQISSEVPQNLSASRPQDRQFILSSKKLLLSDSGFYLCAWSGTSAGYNEQFFGPGTRLTVL.